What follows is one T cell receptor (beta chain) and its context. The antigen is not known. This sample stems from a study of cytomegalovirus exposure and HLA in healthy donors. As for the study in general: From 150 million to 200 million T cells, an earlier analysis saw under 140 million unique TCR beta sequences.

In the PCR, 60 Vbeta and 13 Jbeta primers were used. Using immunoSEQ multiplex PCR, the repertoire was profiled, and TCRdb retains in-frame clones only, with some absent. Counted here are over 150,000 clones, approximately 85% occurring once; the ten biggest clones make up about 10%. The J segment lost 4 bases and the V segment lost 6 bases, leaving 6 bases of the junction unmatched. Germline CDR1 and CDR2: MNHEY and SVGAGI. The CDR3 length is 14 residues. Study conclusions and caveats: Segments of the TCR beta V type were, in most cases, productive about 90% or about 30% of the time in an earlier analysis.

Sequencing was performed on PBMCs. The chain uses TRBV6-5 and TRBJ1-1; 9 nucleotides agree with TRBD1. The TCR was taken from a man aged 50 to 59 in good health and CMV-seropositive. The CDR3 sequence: CASSLGQGVTEAFF. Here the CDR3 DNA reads TGTGCCAGCAGCCTGGGACAGGGAGTCACTGAAGCTTTCTTT.